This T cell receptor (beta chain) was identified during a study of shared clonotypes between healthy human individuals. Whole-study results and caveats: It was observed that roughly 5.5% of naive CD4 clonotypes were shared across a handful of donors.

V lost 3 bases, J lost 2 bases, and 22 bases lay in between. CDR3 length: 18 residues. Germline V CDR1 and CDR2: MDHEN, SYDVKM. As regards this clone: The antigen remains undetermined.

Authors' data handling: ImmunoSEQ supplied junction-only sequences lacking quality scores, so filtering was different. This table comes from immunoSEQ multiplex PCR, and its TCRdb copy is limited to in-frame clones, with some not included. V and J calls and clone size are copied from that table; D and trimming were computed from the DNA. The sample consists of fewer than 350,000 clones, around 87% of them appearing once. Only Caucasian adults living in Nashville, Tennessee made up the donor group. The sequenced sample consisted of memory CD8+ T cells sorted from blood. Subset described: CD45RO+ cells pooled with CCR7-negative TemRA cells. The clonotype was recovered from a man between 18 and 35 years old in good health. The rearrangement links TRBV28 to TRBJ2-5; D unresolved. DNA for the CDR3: TGTGCCAGCAGTTTTCCCTCCTTTGGAGAACACTTACAAGAGACCCAGTACTTC. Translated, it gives CASSFPSFGEHLQETQYF.